The 4 T cell receptor beta chains in this list originate from one sample, sequenced in a study of chemoradiotherapy in HPV16-positive cancers. Here immunoSEQ multiplex PCR was the method, and the copy in TCRdb shows in-frame clones only, minus some. The sample has around 20,000 clones, just under 75% seen once. This material was acquired from a patient who underwent chemoradiotherapy. The receptors derive from a human donor with HPV-associated anogenital cancer.

This clone was seen a few times. The chain employs TRBV7-2 and TRBJ2-7; D is unclear. The V end was cut by 4 bases, the J end by 6 bases, with 10 bases between. The CDR3 extends over 12 amino acids. CDR1 SGHTA and CDR2 FQGNSA come from the germline V gene. CDR3 amino acids: CASSSSVGEQYF. The DNA of the CDR3 is TGTGCCAGCAGCTCCTCAGTTGGCGAGCAGTACTTC.

This clone was seen a handful of times. V is TRBV28 and J is TRBJ1-2, with D maybe TRBD1 (5 bases). CDR1 and CDR2 from the germline V gene are MDHEN and SYDVKM. V shed 6 bases and J shed 8 bases, with 19 bases lying between them. This CDR3 contains 14 residues. The DNA for the CDR3 is TGTGCCAGCAGCGTAACCTTAGAAGCAGGGGGCTACACCTTC. Amino acid sequence: CASSVTLEAGGYTF.

This clone showed up just once. The chain combines TRBV11-2 with TRBJ1-3; TRBD1 might be the D (6 bases). Trimming stripped 2 bases from V and 8 bases from J, with 13 bases between. Looked up from germline, CDR1 is SGHAT and CDR2 is FQNNGV. This CDR3 is built from 14 residues. CDR3 amino acids: CASSLYQGRHTIYF. DNA of the CDR3: TGTGCCAGCAGCTTATACCAGGGGCGACACACCATATATTTT.

The chain links TRBV14 to TRBJ2-1, with D possibly being TRBD1 or TRBD2 (5 bases each). Germline loops: CDR1 SGHDN, CDR2 FVKESK. V shed 4 bases and J shed 8 bases, with 21 bases lying between them. CDR3 length: 16 residues. The CDR3 DNA reads TGTGCCAGCAGCCTGGGCTCGAGGGGAGTTGGAGATGAGCAGTTCTTC. Amino acid sequence: CASSLGSRGVGDEQFF.